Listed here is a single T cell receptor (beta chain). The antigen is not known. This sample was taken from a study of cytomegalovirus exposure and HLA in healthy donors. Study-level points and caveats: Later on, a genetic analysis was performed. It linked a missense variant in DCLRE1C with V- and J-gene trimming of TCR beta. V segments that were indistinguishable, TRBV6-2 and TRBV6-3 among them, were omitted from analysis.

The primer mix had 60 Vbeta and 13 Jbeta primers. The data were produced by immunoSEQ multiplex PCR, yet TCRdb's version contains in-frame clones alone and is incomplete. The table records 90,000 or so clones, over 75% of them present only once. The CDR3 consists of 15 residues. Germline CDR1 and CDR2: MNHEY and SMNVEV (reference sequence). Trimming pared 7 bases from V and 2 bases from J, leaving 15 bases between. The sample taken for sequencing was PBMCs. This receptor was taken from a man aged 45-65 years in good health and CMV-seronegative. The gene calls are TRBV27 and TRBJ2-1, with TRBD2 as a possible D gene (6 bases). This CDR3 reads CASTLSGPTYNEQFF. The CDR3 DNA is TGTGCCAGCACCCTAAGCGGGCCCACCTACAATGAGCAGTTCTTC.